This T cell receptor beta chain was recorded in a study of T-cell reconstitution after alpha-beta-depleted transplantation in children. Germline lookup yields CDR1 SGHRS and CDR2 YFSETQ. The CDR3 has 18 residues. Trimming took 4 bases from V and 1 from J; bases not matched to a gene: 9. Library preparation (for TCRbeta) was performed with unique molecular identifiers. TCRdb re-analysed the PCR reads in MiXCR, keeping a single row per CDR3 protein. This sample yields just under 550,000 distinct CDR3 sequences, of which around 20% are seen a single time; less than 4% belongs to the top ten. The origin of this receptor is a human donor who donated a stem cell graft to a child with acute lymphoblastic leukemia. The sample in question was PBMCs from the stem cell graft donor, obtained from the stem cell graft. V is TRBV5-1 and J is TRBJ2-6, with 9 positions matching TRBD2. In DNA form, the CDR3 reads TGCGCCAGCAGCCTGACTAGCGGACGGATTTCTGGGGCCAACGTCCTGACTTTC. Translating it yields CASSLTSGRISGANVLTF.